The 30 T cell receptor beta chains below were found in one sample sequenced in a study of early T cells in non-severe SARS-CoV-2 infection. TCRdb re-analysed the 5' RACE reads in MiXCR, keeping a single row per CDR3 protein. This table holds about 40,000 distinct CDR3 sequences, 20% to 25% found once. The sequences come from whole blood, collected at baseline. The receptors originated from an adult who was a healthcare worker with PCR-confirmed SARS-CoV-2 infection or an uninfected control (not recorded which).

This clonotype was observed a few times. The chain joins TRBV6-2 or TRBV6-3 to TRBJ2-1, with 7 nucleotides matching TRBD1. CDR1 and CDR2 (germline): MNHEY, SVGEGT. The CDR3 sequence is 12 residues long. V lost 9 bases, J lost 10 bases, and 9 bases stayed unmatched. The CDR3 loop reads CASNRQGWEQFF. CDR3 bases: TGTGCCAGTAACCGACAGGGTTGGGAGCAGTTCTTC.

The J gene is TRBJ2-6, the V gene TRBV20-1; D may be TRBD1 (5 bases). CDR1 and CDR2 (germline): DFQATT, SNEGSKA (reference sequence). Trimming removed 4 bases at V and 4 bases at J, with 8 bases between. There are 13 residues in the CDR3. CDR3 in amino acids: CSAMGPGANVLTF. DNA for the CDR3: TGCAGTGCTATGGGGCCCGGGGCCAACGTCCTGACTTTC.

Here the CDR3 DNA reads TGTGCCAGCAGGACCGGGGGGACTACGAACACTGAAGCTTTCTTT. Amino acid sequence: CASRTGGTTNTEAFF. The chain couples TRBV6-6 to TRBJ1-1; D might be TRBD1 (5 bases). Per the germline V gene, CDR1 is MNHNY and CDR2 is SVGAGI (reference sequence). The CDR3 runs 15 residues. V was shortened by 6 bases and J by 1 base, with 15 bases between the two germline ends.

The CDR3 nucleotides are TGTGCCAGTTCGAGGACAGACAATGAGCAGTTCTTC. Protein product: CASSRTDNEQFF. V and J are TRBV19 and TRBJ2-1, with D tentatively TRBD1 (6 bases). Germline V gene sequence: CDR1 LNHDA, CDR2 SQIVND (reference sequence). V lost 8 bases, J lost 5 bases, and 10 bases lay in between. This CDR3 has 12 amino acids.

This clonotype was counted between two and nine times. The gene calls are TRBV3-1 and TRBJ2-1; a weak D match, TRBD1 (5 bases). Germline assignment: CDR1 LGHDT and CDR2 YNNKEL (reference sequence). The length of the CDR3 is 11 residues. The V end lost 4 bases, the J end lost 9 bases, and 7 bases lay between the germline ends. The CDR3 protein is CASSRGGEQFF. CDR3 nucleotide sequence: TGTGCCAGCAGCCGGGGCGGTGAGCAGTTCTTC.

This sequence joins TRBV29-1 and TRBJ2-3, with D perhaps matching TRBD2 (6 bases). Germline CDR1 reads SQVTM; CDR2 reads ANQGSEA. V was clipped by 7 bases and J by 1 base, with 21 bases between them. This CDR3 spans 16 amino acids. CDR3 nucleotide sequence: TGCAGCGCCGGGGGTTTAAGGGGAGAGCGCACAGATACGCAGTATTTT. Translating it yields CSAGGLRGERTDTQYF.

The chain uses TRBV12-3 or TRBV12-4 and TRBJ2-3; TRBD2 aligns across 12 bases. The V segment lost 6 bases and the J segment 4 bases; nucleotides outside the gene matches: 5. This CDR3 region has 15 residues. CDR3 region: CASSPSGGGPDTQYF. CDR3 sequence (DNA): TGTGCCAGCAGCCCTAGCGGGGGGGGGCCAGATACGCAGTATTTT.

This clonotype was counted a few times. The chain joins TRBV4-1 to TRBJ1-2; D call uncertain. The CDR3 consists of 14 residues. Germline CDR1 is MGHRA and CDR2 is YSYEKL. Trimming left V 4 bases short and J 4 bases short, with 13 bases between. The CDR3 spells CASSRDTTLYGYTF. CDR3 nucleotides: TGCGCCAGCAGCCGAGACACAACCCTCTATGGCTACACCTTC.

The rearrangement joins TRBV29-1 to TRBJ2-3; D not certain. The CDR3 length is 13 residues. The V end lost 3 bases, the J end lost 3 bases, and 10 bases lay between the germline ends. CDR1 and CDR2 from the germline V gene are SQVTM and ANQGSEA. The CDR3 DNA sequence: TGCAGCGTTGAGGTAGTGTTAACAGATACGCAGTATTTT. Amino acid sequence: CSVEVVLTDTQYF.

This clonotype was counted only a few times. This chain links TRBV7-8 with TRBJ2-6; D is ambiguous. This CDR3 has 13 amino acids. Trimming took off 3 bases at V and 7 bases at J, with 7 bases between the two ends. The germline CDR1 and CDR2 sequences are SGHVS and FQNEAQ. The CDR3 is CASSLVRANVLTF. The DNA of the CDR3 is TGTGCCAGCAGCTTGGTCCGCGCCAACGTCCTGACTTTC.

J is TRBJ2-1 and V is TRBV19; a weak D match, TRBD1 (7 bases). The CDR3 extends over 15 amino acids. V shed 4 bases and J shed 5 bases, with 15 bases lying between them. Germline CDR1 and CDR2: LNHDA and SQIVND (reference sequence). DNA of the CDR3: TGTGCCAGTAGTAGACGGGGGCAGGGGGACAATGAGCAGTTCTTC. Translating gives CASSRRGQGDNEQFF. The variable domain in full, completed from reference TRBV19 and TRBJ2-1, reads DGGITQSPKYLFRKEGQNVTLSCEQNLNHDAMYWYRQDPGQGLRLIYYSQIVNDFQKGDIAEGYSVSREKKESFPLTVTSAQKNPTAFYLCASSRRGQGDNEQFFGPGTRLTVL.

This chain links TRBV5-1 with TRBJ2-3, with no clear D. Germline V lookup: CDR1 SGHRS, CDR2 YFSETQ. Trimming took 3 bases from V and 2 from J, leaving 7 bases between them. This CDR3 is 13 amino acids long. Here the CDR3 reads CASSSDNTDTQYF. The CDR3 DNA follows: TGCGCCAGCAGCTCTGACAACACAGATACGCAGTATTTT. The variable domain in full, completed from reference TRBV5-1 and TRBJ2-3, reads KAGVTQTPRYLIKTRGQQVTLSCSPISGHRSVSWYQQTPGQGLQFLFEYFSETQRNKGNFPGRFSGRQFSNSRSEMNVSTLELGDSALYLCASSSDNTDTQYFGPGTRLTVL.

In this sample, this clonotype turned up a few times. This chain joins TRBV7-2 and TRBJ2-3; 13 bases map to TRBD2. With 5 bases clipped from V and 4 bases from J, the junction kept 6 bases outside the gene matches. The CDR3 spans 16 residues. Looked up from germline, CDR1 is SGHTA and CDR2 is FQGNSA. The CDR3 DNA reads as TGTGCCAGCAGCGTACTAGCGGGGGGGCCTGCAGATACGCAGTATTTT. This gives the protein CASSVLAGGPADTQYF.

This clonotype was seen more than once but under ten times. The chain recombines TRBV18 with TRBJ1-2, with D maybe TRBD1 (5 bases). Per the germline V gene, CDR1 is KGHSH and CDR2 is LQKENI. The CDR3 extends over 15 amino acids. Trimming took 4 bases from V and 2 from J, leaving 14 bases between them. The CDR3 DNA sequence: TGTGCCAGCTCACGCGTGACTCAGGGAAACTATGGCTACACCTTC. Its protein is CASSRVTQGNYGYTF.

The genes are TRBV6-6 and TRBJ2-7; no firm D call. The length of the CDR3 is 16 residues. The V gene lost 3 bases and the J gene lost 0 bases, with 15 bases spanning the gap. Germline-derived CDR1 and CDR2 are MNHNY and SVGAGI (reference sequence). CDR3 coding DNA: TGTGCCAGCAGTTATGGGCAGGTTCTAAGCTCCTACGAGCAGTACTTC. Translated, it gives CASSYGQVLSSYEQYF.

This clonotype was counted many times. This chain connects TRBV29-1 to TRBJ2-7; TRBD1 matches 11 bases. This CDR3 is built from 13 residues. CDR1 is SQVTM and CDR2 is ANQGSEA in the germline V gene. Trimming removed 8 bases from V and 2 bases from J; junction bases left unmatched: 5. CDR3 bases: TGCAGCATACCGGGACAGGGGGCCTACGAGCAGTACTTC. Translated: CSIPGQGAYEQYF.

In this sample, this clonotype turned up many times. The chain employs TRBV5-4 and TRBJ2-3, with D unclear. This CDR3 has 15 residues. Germline V gene sequence: CDR1 SGHNT, CDR2 YYREEE (reference sequence). V gave up 0 bases and J gave up 2 bases, with 10 bases separating them. The chain's CDR3 is CASSLAIQPTDTQYF. CDR3 coding DNA: TGTGCCAGCAGCTTGGCTATCCAGCCCACAGATACGCAGTATTTT.

The V call is TRBV3-1, the J call TRBJ2-1, with 14 bases that match TRBD2. The CDR3 runs 16 residues. V shed 4 bases and J 7 bases; nucleotides not matched to a gene: 6. Germline V lookup: CDR1 LGHDT, CDR2 YNNKEL (reference sequence). Written as DNA, the CDR3 is TGTGCCAGCAGCCGGACCGGACTAGCGGGGGGAAATGAGCAGTTCTTC. This translates into CASSRTGLAGGNEQFF.

The chain is built from TRBV11-2 and TRBJ2-7, with D possibly being TRBD1 or TRBD2 (5 bases each). The V gene's germline CDR1 is SGHAT and CDR2 FQNNGV. V shed 0 bases and J shed 0 bases, with 9 bases lying between them. There are 15 residues in the CDR3. The CDR3, as DNA: TGTGCCAGCAGCTTAGATGGAGGACACTCCTACGAGCAGTACTTC. It specifies CASSLDGGHSYEQYF. Supplemented by reference TRBV11-2 and TRBJ2-7, the full variable domain reads EAGVAQSPRYKIIEKRQSVAFWCNPISGHATLYWYQQILGQGPKLLIQFQNNGVVDDSQLPKDRFSAERLKGVDSTLKIQPAKLEDSAVYLCASSLDGGHSYEQYFGPGTRLTVT.

This clonotype occurred a few times. The rearrangement uses TRBV20-1 and TRBJ2-5; weak D call: TRBD2 (6 bases). There are 13 residues in the CDR3. CDR1 and CDR2 (germline): DFQATT, SNEGSKA (reference sequence). The ends were cut back, 1 base at V and 2 bases at J, with 8 bases in the middle. The CDR3 region is CSARGLAQETQYF. CDR3 nucleotides: TGCAGTGCTAGAGGGCTAGCGCAAGAGACCCAGTACTTC.

This clonotype was picked up a small number of times. The genes are TRBV16 and TRBJ1-6, with a tentative D call TRBD1 (5 bases). Germline CDR1 KGHSY, CDR2 FQNENV. V lost 5 bases to trimming and J lost 6 bases, with 8 bases between them. The CDR3 is 13 amino acids. The CDR3, as DNA: TGTGCCAGCAGCATTGACAGTAATTCACCCCTCCACTTT. Its protein is CASSIDSNSPLHF.

The chain carries TRBV20-1 and TRBJ2-2; possibly TRBD1 for D (6 bases). V lost 3 bases and J 3 bases, leaving 11 bases between the germline ends. The germline V gene encodes CDR1 DFQATT and CDR2 SNEGSKA (reference sequence). The CDR3 sequence is 14 residues long. Here the CDR3 DNA reads TGCAGTGCTAGTCCAGGGGTGTACACCGGGGAGCTGTTTTTT. Translating it yields CSASPGVYTGELFF.

This clonotype appeared a few times. The chain has TRBV6-2 or TRBV6-3 and TRBJ1-2; maybe TRBD1 (5 bases). This CDR3 has 15 amino acids. V lost 6 bases to trimming and J lost 2 bases, with 16 bases between them. Germline CDR1 reads MNHEY; CDR2 reads SVGEGT. DNA for the CDR3: TGTGCCAGCAGACCGGGGGGGAGCTCAAACTATGGCTACACCTTC. Amino acid sequence: CASRPGGSSNYGYTF.

This clonotype was counted between two and nine times. The V call is TRBV7-2, the J call TRBJ1-5; unclear D gene. This CDR3 region has 13 residues. Germline CDR1 reads SGHTA; CDR2 reads FQGNSA. Trimming took 2 bases from V and 0 from J, leaving 2 bases between them. The CDR3 DNA reads as TGTGCCAGCAGCTTACATAGCAATCAGCCCCAGCATTTT. It encodes CASSLHSNQPQHF.

This clonotype was counted at least ten times. This chain links TRBV4-3 with TRBJ2-7; D gene unclear. The CDR3 runs 14 residues. Trimming left V 0 bases short and J 3 bases short, with 9 bases between. From germline, CDR1 is LGHNA and CDR2 YSLEER. The CDR3 nucleotides read TGCGCCAGCAGCCAAGAGTACAGCTACTACGAGCAGTACTTC. Amino acids: CASSQEYSYYEQYF.

There are many counts of this clonotype. The gene calls are TRBV2 and TRBJ1-6; no clear D. The CDR3 covers 13 residues. V was clipped by 4 bases and J by 7 bases, with 8 bases between them. Germline assignment: CDR1 SNHLY and CDR2 FYNNEI. CDR3 amino acids: CASSVMVNSPLHF. CDR3 nucleotide sequence: TGTGCCAGCAGTGTCATGGTCAATTCACCCCTCCACTTT.

This clonotype was seen a handful of times. The chain is built from TRBV2 and TRBJ2-3; D remains unclear. V lost 4 bases, J lost 8 bases, and 10 bases lay in between. The germline V gene has CDR1 SNHLY and CDR2 FYNNEI. The CDR3 is 12 residues long. CDR3: CASSVGSITQYF. DNA of the CDR3: TGTGCCAGCAGTGTCGGTTCCATTACGCAGTATTTT.

In this sample, this clonotype turned up a few times. The V call is TRBV20-1, the J call TRBJ2-3; TRBD2 agrees at 8 bases. With V trimmed by 3 bases and J by 4 bases, 6 bases remained unmatched. The CDR3 loop spans 14 amino acids. Germline assignment: CDR1 DFQATT and CDR2 SNEGSKA (reference sequence). The CDR3 spells CSASPGLDSDTQYF. CDR3 coding DNA: TGCAGTGCTAGTCCGGGACTAGATTCAGATACGCAGTATTTT.

The genes are TRBV6-6 and TRBJ2-1; a possible D gene is TRBD2 (7 bases). This CDR3 has 16 residues. From germline, CDR1 is MNHNY and CDR2 SVGAGI (reference sequence). The V end was cut by 2 bases, the J end by 0 bases, with 11 bases between. The CDR3 reads CASSYSAGASYNEQFF. DNA for the CDR3: TGTGCCAGCAGTTACAGCGCGGGGGCCTCCTACAATGAGCAGTTCTTC.

The CDR3 coding sequence is TGTGCCAGCAGTCCCCGGGCAGGGGGCTCCTACGAGCAGTACTTC. Protein product: CASSPRAGGSYEQYF. The chain is built from TRBV6-1 and TRBJ2-7; 7 nucleotides align to TRBD1. The CDR3 is made up of 15 amino acids. The V segment lost 5 bases and the J segment 0 bases; nucleotides outside the gene matches: 7. The germline CDR1 and CDR2 sequences are MNHNS and SASEGT.